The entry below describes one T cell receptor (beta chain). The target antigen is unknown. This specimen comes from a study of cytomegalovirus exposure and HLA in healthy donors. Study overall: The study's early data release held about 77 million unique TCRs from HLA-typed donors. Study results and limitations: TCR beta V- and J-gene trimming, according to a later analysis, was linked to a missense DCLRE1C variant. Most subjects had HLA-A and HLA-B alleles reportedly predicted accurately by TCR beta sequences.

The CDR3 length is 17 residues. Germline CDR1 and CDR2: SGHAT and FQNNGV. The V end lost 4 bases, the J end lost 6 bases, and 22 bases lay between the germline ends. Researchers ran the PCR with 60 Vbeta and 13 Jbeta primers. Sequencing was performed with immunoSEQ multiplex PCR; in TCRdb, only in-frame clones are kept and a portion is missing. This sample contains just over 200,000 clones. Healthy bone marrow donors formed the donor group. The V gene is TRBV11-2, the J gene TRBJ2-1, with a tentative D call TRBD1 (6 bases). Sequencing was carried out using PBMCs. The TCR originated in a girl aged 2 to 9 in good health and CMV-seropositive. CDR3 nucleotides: TGTGCCAGCAGCTATAGACAGGCGGATTCCCTCCTCAATGAGCAGTTCTTC. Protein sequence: CASSYRQADSLLNEQFF.